The 19 T cell receptor beta chains below come from one sample, sequenced in a study of CD8 T cells in Susac syndrome. Random hexamers served to reverse transcribe about 0.5 to 1 ug RNA. TCRdb analysed the immunoSEQ multiplex PCR reads with MiXCR anew, one entry per CDR3 protein. The repertoire holds 120,000 or so distinct CDR3 sequences, with about 96% as singletons. The material sequenced was CD4+ T cells from PBMCs. The receptors were gathered from a human donor in good health.

The V and J genes are TRBV2 and TRBJ2-1; TRBD2 matches 10 bases. The CDR3 is 16 residues long. Germline CDR1 reads SNHLY; CDR2 reads FYNNEI. V gave up 6 bases and J gave up 0 bases; unmatched junction bases: 5. The CDR3, as DNA: TGTGCCAGCAGATTACTAGCGGGGCCCTCCTACAATGAGCAGTTCTTC. Translation: CASRLLAGPSYNEQFF.

The J gene is TRBJ2-4, the V gene TRBV7-2; 11 bases match TRBD2. Germline V lookup: CDR1 SGHTA, CDR2 FQGNSA. V shed 7 bases and J 5 bases; nucleotides not matched to a gene: 7. The CDR3 covers 15 residues. Here the CDR3 DNA reads TGTGCCAGCACCTCGGGTAGCGGGAGGGAAAACATTCAGTACTTC. Translated, it gives CASTSGSGRENIQYF.

The chain is built from TRBV7-2 and TRBJ2-3; TRBD2 agrees at 8 bases. The germline V gene has CDR1 SGHTA and CDR2 FQGNSA. This CDR3 comprises 13 residues. With 1 base clipped from V and 14 bases from J, the junction kept 8 bases outside the gene matches. Here the CDR3 reads CASSLVLPGLGYF. In DNA form, the CDR3 reads TGTGCCAGCAGCTTAGTTCTACCGGGACTAGGGTATTTT.

This clonotype was seen a single time. CDR3 in DNA: TGTGCCAGCAACACGAGGGGAGACACAGATACGCAGTATTTT. It translates to CASNTRGDTDTQYF. The chain uses TRBV28 and TRBJ2-3, with D possibly called TRBD1 or TRBD2 (5 bases each). Trimming pared 7 bases from V and 2 bases from J, leaving 13 bases between. The CDR3 totals 14 residues. CDR1 is MDHEN and CDR2 is SYDVKM in the germline V gene.

The chain joins TRBV6-5 to TRBJ2-7, with D possibly TRBD1 on 6 matching bases. The germline gives CDR1 MNHEY, CDR2 SVGAGI. V gave up 7 bases and J gave up 2 bases, with 15 bases separating them. This CDR3 has 14 residues. CDR3 sequence reads: CASKRGQTAYEQYF. The CDR3 bases are TGTGCCAGCAAACGAGGACAGACCGCCTACGAGCAGTACTTC.

This chain joins TRBV6-5 and TRBJ2-7; 12 bases fit TRBD2. After removal of 2 bases from V and 5 bases from J, the junction contained 4 bases not matched to a gene. The CDR3 is made up of 15 amino acids. CDR1 is MNHEY and CDR2 is SVGAGI in the germline V gene. CDR3 in DNA: TGTGCCAGCAGTTACGATCTAGCGGGAGGGAACGAGCAGTACTTC. Amino acids: CASSYDLAGGNEQYF.

J is TRBJ2-7 and V is TRBV28; D tentatively reads TRBD1 or TRBD2 (6 bases each). Trimming took 5 bases from V and 2 from J, leaving 13 bases between them. Germline CDR1 is MDHEN and CDR2 is SYDVKM. This CDR3 has 14 amino acids. The CDR3 loop is CASSRGAQAYEQYF. Here the CDR3 DNA reads TGTGCCAGCAGTAGGGGGGCTCAGGCCTACGAGCAGTACTTC. Filled out from reference TRBV28 and TRBJ2-7, the complete variable domain reads DVKVTQSSRYLVKRTGEKVFLECVQDMDHENMFWYRQDPGLGLRLIYFSYDVKMKEKGDIPEGYSVSREKKERFSLILESASTNQTSMYLCASSRGAQAYEQYFGPGTRLTVT.

This chain uses TRBV18 with TRBJ2-7, with 12 bases that match TRBD2. CDR3 length: 16 residues. V was pared by 3 bases and J by 6 bases, with 9 bases of the junction left unmatched. Germline CDR1 and CDR2: KGHSH and LQKENI. The CDR3 sequence is CASSPGLAGPGSEQYF. As DNA, the CDR3 is TGTGCCAGCTCACCGGGACTAGCGGGCCCGGGCTCCGAGCAGTACTTC. The full variable domain, with the rest looked up from reference TRBV18 and TRBJ2-7, is NAGVMQNPRHLVRRRGQEARLRCSPMKGHSHVYWYRQLPEEGLKFMVYLQKENIIDESGMPKERFSAEFPKEGPSILRIQQVVRGDSAAYFCASSPGLAGPGSEQYFGPGTRLTVT.

CDR3 sequence reads: CASSPRPKGGYNEQFF. The CDR3 nucleotides are TGTGCCAGCAGTCCAAGACCCAAGGGGGGCTACAATGAGCAGTTCTTC. The chain couples TRBV12-3 or TRBV12-4 to TRBJ2-1; D tentatively fits TRBD1 or TRBD2 (6 bases each). The CDR3 loop spans 16 amino acids. Trimming removed 5 bases from V and 3 bases from J, with 17 bases in between.

Here the CDR3 DNA reads TGTGCCAGCAGTGAACCCCCCCCCAGGGGGCGAGAGACCCAGTACTTC. It specifies CASSEPPPRGRETQYF. The chain uses TRBV25-1 and TRBJ2-5, with TRBD1 matching 8 bases. From germline, CDR1 is MGHDK and CDR2 SYGVNS. The CDR3 spans 16 residues. V dropped 2 bases and J dropped 4; count of bases not matched to a gene: 9.

CDR3 sequence (DNA): TGTGCCTGGAGTAAACAGGGGTGGAATGAGCAGTTCTTC. This codes for CAWSKQGWNEQFF. The chain links TRBV30 to TRBJ2-1, with 7 positions matching TRBD1. This CDR3 contains 13 residues. J gave up 7 bases and V 2 bases, and 5 bases lay outside the gene matches. The germline gives CDR1 GTSNPN, CDR2 SVGIG (reference sequence).

The chain uses TRBV4-1 and TRBJ2-5, with D possibly being TRBD2 (5 bases). The V end lost 2 bases, the J end lost 4 bases, and 8 bases lay between the germline ends. The CDR3 spans 13 residues. Germline loops: CDR1 MGHRA, CDR2 YSYEKL. CDR3 residues: CASSQFSVETQYF. CDR3 bases: TGCGCCAGCAGCCAATTTAGCGTAGAGACCCAGTACTTC.

The J gene is TRBJ2-2, the V gene TRBV4-1, with a possible D match to TRBD2 (5 bases). CDR1 MGHRA and CDR2 YSYEKL come from the germline V gene. This CDR3 spans 16 amino acids. Between the trimmed V and J ends, which lost 4 bases and 4 bases, there was a span of 16 bases. CDR3 sequence (DNA): TGCGCCAGCAGCCCGCTTACCAGCGGACTCACCGGGGAGCTGTTTTTT. Translating it yields CASSPLTSGLTGELFF.

V gene TRBV13 combines with J gene TRBJ2-1; D ambiguous. CDR1 is PRHDT and CDR2 is FYEKMQ in the germline V gene (reference sequence). The CDR3 extends over 12 amino acids. Trimming removed 0 bases at V and 8 bases at J, with 5 bases between. CDR3 region: CASSLGPYEQFF. The CDR3 DNA sequence: TGTGCCAGCAGCTTAGGCCCCTATGAGCAGTTCTTC.

The V call is TRBV3-1, the J call TRBJ2-2; the D gene could be TRBD1 or TRBD2 (6 bases each). The CDR3 has 15 residues. Germline CDR1 reads LGHDT; CDR2 reads YNNKEL (reference sequence). V was cut by 4 bases and J by 1 base, with 10 bases left in between. As DNA, the CDR3 is TGTGCCAGCAGCCGCGGGACACTGAACACCGGGGAGCTGTTTTTT. As protein: CASSRGTLNTGELFF.

The rearrangement uses TRBV5-1 and TRBJ2-3; 9 bases agree with TRBD2. The CDR3 totals 16 residues. V lost 7 bases and J lost 3; bases outside the gene matches: 12. Germline V gene data show CDR1 as SGHRS and CDR2 as YFSETQ. The CDR3 reads CASPPSGSGGTDTQYF. The CDR3 DNA follows: TGCGCCAGCCCCCCCTCGGGTAGCGGGGGTACAGATACGCAGTATTTT.

This clonotype has only one observation. The chain recombines TRBV6-6 with TRBJ2-5; 8 nucleotides agree with TRBD2. Trimming removed 6 bases from V and 2 bases from J; junction bases left unmatched: 11. Germline V gives CDR1 MNHNY, CDR2 SVGAGI (reference sequence). The CDR3 is 16 residues long. CDR3 nucleotide sequence: TGTGCCAGCAGCGTTCGTAGCGGGAATCTTCAAGAGACCCAGTACTTC. Translation: CASSVRSGNLQETQYF.

The chain uses TRBV12-3 or TRBV12-4 and TRBJ2-2; TRBD2 matches at 14 bases. V dropped 7 bases and J dropped 4; count of bases not matched to a gene: 8. CDR3 length equals 17 residues. The CDR3 nucleotides are TGTGCCAGCACCTCGACTAGCGGGAGGGTCGGCACCGGGGAGCTGTTTTTT. Amino acids: CASTSTSGRVGTGELFF.

This clonotype was recorded only once. The CDR3 region is CASSIRGASYNEQFF. The CDR3 DNA follows: TGTGCCAGTAGTATACGGGGGGCCTCCTACAATGAGCAGTTCTTC. The rearrangement links TRBV19 to TRBJ2-1, with D possibly being TRBD2 (7 bases). The germline V and J ends were trimmed by 2 bases and 0 bases, with 8 bases remaining between them. Germline CDR1 and CDR2: LNHDA and SQIVND (reference sequence). This CDR3 has 15 residues. Variable domain in full (rest from reference TRBV19 and TRBJ2-1): DGGITQSPKYLFRKEGQNVTLSCEQNLNHDAMYWYRQDPGQGLRLIYYSQIVNDFQKGDIAEGYSVSREKKESFPLTVTSAQKNPTAFYLCASSIRGASYNEQFFGPGTRLTVL.